This TCR beta chain was recovered during a study of breast tumors, draining lymph nodes, adjacent tissues. Each CDR3 protein gets one entry after TCRdb re-called the multiplex PCR reads with MiXCR. Here the sample spans 200,000 or so distinct CDR3 sequences, around 33% being singletons. This clonotype was seen repeatedly, ten times or more. The antigen is unknown. Samples came from axillary lymph nodes draining the breast cancer. Points from the study as a whole: Compared with lymph nodes, tumors were less diverse; compared with nontumor tissue, more.

This CDR3 spans 15 amino acids. Germline assignment: CDR1 MNHNY and CDR2 SVGAGI (reference sequence). The V and J ends lost 5 bases and 3 bases respectively, with 16 bases between them. The sample taken for sequencing was axillary lymph node tissue. J is TRBJ2-5 and V is TRBV6-6; D ambiguous. The source is a female donor with breast cancer. Some clones in this sample may be carry-over from other donors' samples. The CDR3 loop is CASSHIQAAKETQYF. The DNA of the CDR3 is TGTGCCAGCAGTCATATCCAGGCAGCTAAAGAGACCCAGTACTTC.